Included here is one TCR beta chain sequence, with context. The antigen remains undetermined. The germline V and J ends were trimmed by 2 bases and 7 bases, with 12 bases remaining between them. The CDR3 totals 13 residues. Germline assignment: CDR1 SGHRS and CDR2 YFSETQ. The TCR beta CDR3 regions underwent amplification using RNA transcripts as the source. First-round RT-PCR targeting the TCR CDR3 was performed with the HTBI primer set. TCRdb reprocessed the multiplex PCR reads via MiXCR and lists one record per CDR3 protein. Of 370,000 or so distinct CDR3 sequences in the sample, 20% to 30% are singletons; the top ten hold about 73%. This record comes from a study of T cells in Graves' hyperthyroidism and ophthalmopathy. Findings and limits, study-wide: Within blood appeared most thyroid clonotypes that had expanded above 0.001.

Absence of ophthalmopathy progression within 18 months defined stable Graves' hyperthyroidism. Hyperthyroidism was newly diagnosed in patients aged 18 to 65 (duration under 2 months). The receptor was isolated from a man aged 45-65 years with Graves' hyperthyroidism. Sequencing was performed on blood. This chain joins TRBV5-1 and TRBJ1-1; TRBD1 might be the D (6 bases). The DNA for the CDR3 is TGCGCCAGCAGCTTAAGGACAGTGGGTGAAGCTTTCTTT. It specifies CASSLRTVGEAFF.